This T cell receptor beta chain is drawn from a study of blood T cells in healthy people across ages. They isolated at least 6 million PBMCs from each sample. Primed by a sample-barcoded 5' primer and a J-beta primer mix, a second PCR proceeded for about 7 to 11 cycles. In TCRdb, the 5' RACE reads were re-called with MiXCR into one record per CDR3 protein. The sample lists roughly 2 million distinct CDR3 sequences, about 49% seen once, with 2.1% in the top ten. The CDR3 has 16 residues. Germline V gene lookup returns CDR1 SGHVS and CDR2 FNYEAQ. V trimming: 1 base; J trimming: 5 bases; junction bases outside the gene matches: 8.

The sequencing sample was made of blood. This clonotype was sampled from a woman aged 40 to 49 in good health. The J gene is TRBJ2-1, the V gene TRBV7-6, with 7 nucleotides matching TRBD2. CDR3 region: CASSLGGEGSNNEQFF. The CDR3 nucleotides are TGTGCCAGCAGCTTAGGCGGGGAGGGGTCCAACAATGAGCAGTTCTTC.